Following are 8 T cell receptor beta chains from one sample sequenced in a study of PD-1 blockade in classical Hodgkin lymphoma. TCRdb keeps only in-frame clones here, not all; method: immunoSEQ multiplex PCR. The repertoire includes around 13,000 clones, 85% to 90% of them detected once, and roughly 0.51% sits in the top ten. All trial patients relapsed after autologous stem cell transplantation. With magnetic negative selection, CD4+ T cells were purified from PBMCs that had been thawed. This specimen consisted of CD4+ T cells from blood, obtained at baseline. Receptor source: a human donor with classical Hodgkin lymphoma.

The V gene is TRBV10-2, the J gene TRBJ2-3; 13 bases are a match to TRBD2. Trimming took 6 bases from V and 10 from J; bases not matched to a gene: 4. In germline, CDR1 is WSHSY, CDR2 SAAADI. This CDR3 has 13 residues. In DNA form, the CDR3 reads TGCGCCAGCAGGCGGACTAGCGGGGGAGCGCAGTATTTT. Translation gives CASRRTSGGAQYF.

V and J are TRBV28 and TRBJ1-2; 8 bases are shared with TRBD1. CDR3 length: 15 residues. V shed 6 bases and J 8 bases; nucleotides not matched to a gene: 14. The germline V gene encodes CDR1 MDHEN and CDR2 SYDVKM. In nucleotides, the CDR3 is TGTGCCAGCAGCCCACCTGCACAGGGGGGTTACGGCTACACCTTC. It codes for CASSPPAQGGYGYTF.

This clone showed up just a few times. The chain uses TRBV27 and TRBJ2-1; TRBD2 aligns across 8 bases. The CDR3 totals 16 residues. Looked up from germline, CDR1 is MNHEY and CDR2 is SMNVEV (reference sequence). With 5 bases clipped from V and 0 bases from J, the junction kept 6 bases outside the gene matches. The CDR3 spells CASSVLAGSSYNEQFF. CDR3 nucleotide sequence: TGTGCCAGCAGTGTTTTAGCGGGAAGCTCCTACAATGAGCAGTTCTTC.

As regards this clone: At one end the junction does not follow the germline gene, possibly because of a read error. This chain connects TRBV28 to TRBJ1-2; no firm D call. This CDR3 region has 10 residues. Germline-derived CDR1 and CDR2 are MDHEN and SYDVKM. The CDR3: CASSSRSISF. CDR3 sequence (DNA): TGTGCCAGCAGTTCGCGTAGCATCTCCTTC.

The chain couples TRBV18 to TRBJ2-1; no definite D call. V lost 4 bases and J lost 0, with 13 bases in between. This CDR3 is built from 16 residues. Germline lookup yields CDR1 KGHSH and CDR2 LQKENI. CDR3 residues: CASSLESVISYNEQFF. The CDR3 coding sequence is TGTGCCAGCTCACTTGAAAGCGTAATCTCCTACAATGAGCAGTTCTTC.

The J gene is TRBJ2-3, the V gene TRBV7-9, with TRBD2 identical over 8 bases. Germline CDR1 is SEHNR and CDR2 is FQNEAQ (reference sequence). V lost 4 bases, J lost 0 bases, and 6 bases stayed unmatched. This CDR3 has 16 residues. The CDR3 spells CASSSHGGASTDTQYF. DNA for the CDR3: TGTGCCAGCAGCTCACACGGGGGGGCCAGCACAGATACGCAGTATTTT.

CDR3 loop: CASSPSGNVYEQYF. CDR3 DNA sequence: TGTGCCAGCAGCCCCAGCGGGAACGTCTACGAGCAGTACTTC. The chain is built from TRBV7-9 and TRBJ2-7; 7 bases align to TRBD2. Per the germline V gene, CDR1 is SEHNR and CDR2 is FQNEAQ (reference sequence). V lost 5 bases and J lost 3; bases outside the gene matches: 7. This CDR3 region has 14 residues.

The rearrangement links TRBV11-2 to TRBJ1-2; 8 bases map to TRBD1. CDR3 size: 14 residues. V shed 1 base, J shed 6 bases, and the junction held 4 bases outside the gene matches. CDR1 and CDR2 from the germline V gene are SGHAT and FQNNGV. The CDR3 loop reads CASSLGAGGDGYTF. The CDR3 nucleotides are TGTGCCAGCAGCTTAGGTGCAGGGGGCGATGGCTACACCTTC.